This T cell receptor (beta chain) was captured in a study of OX40 agonist ivuxolimab in advanced cancers. Study overall: From roughly 20 to 85 years was the age range, with a mean of roughly 59 years, and about 83% were male.

Sequenced by immunoSEQ multiplex PCR; TCRdb stores in-frame clones only, minus some. The table lists around 91,000 clones, 89% of them singletons. Remarks on this clone: Its antigen is as yet unknown.

This CDR3 comprises 15 residues. The V end was cut by 5 bases, the J end by 10 bases, with 18 bases between. Germline V gene data show CDR1 as LNHDA and CDR2 as SQIVND (reference sequence). A history of autoimmune disease or systemic immunosuppression excluded patients. Blood draws occurred at baseline, cycle 4 day 1, and cycle 7 day 1. Study results and limitations: On average, CD8+ T cells had more expanded clones than CD4+.

The sequencing here drew on CD4+ or CD8+ T cells sorted from blood, taken in a trial of the OX40 agonist ivuxolimab. The J gene is TRBJ1-6, the V gene TRBV19; possibly TRBD1 for D (5 bases). The sequence derives from an adult with an advanced solid tumor such as melanoma, head and neck, liver or kidney cancer. Written as DNA, the CDR3 is TGTGCCAGTAGTCCACTCCAGGGTTCTTCCTCACCCCTCCACTTT. Its protein product is CASSPLQGSSSPLHF.